One and the same sample provided the 27 T cell receptor beta chains below, sequenced in a study of T cells in Graves' hyperthyroidism and ophthalmopathy. RNA transcripts were the template for amplifying TCR beta CDR3 regions. Researchers ran a first-round RT-PCR on the TCR CDR3 using the HTBI primer set. TCRdb independently ran MiXCR on the multiplex PCR reads; one entry per CDR3 protein. The table shows about 700,000 distinct CDR3 sequences, with 12% to 15% occurring only once. Sequencing input: blood. The receptor set was obtained from a woman between 18 and 29 years old with Graves' hyperthyroidism.

Many counts were recorded for this clonotype. The chain couples TRBV10-3 to TRBJ2-3; TRBD2 aligns across 10 bases. The V gene end was trimmed by 4 bases and the J gene end by 2 bases; junction bases not matched to a gene: 12. CDR3 length: 18 amino acids. Germline-derived CDR1 and CDR2 are ENHRY and SYGVKD. The CDR3 loop is CAISGPPGLASNTDTQYF. CDR3 sequence (DNA): TGTGCCATCAGTGGGCCCCCGGGACTAGCGAGCAACACAGATACGCAGTATTTT.

At least ten counts were recorded for this clonotype. V usage is TRBV28 and J usage is TRBJ1-6; TRBD1 matches 8 bases. The CDR3 consists of 16 residues. The trim removed 6 bases at V and 6 bases at J, leaving 10 bases unmatched. CDR1 is MDHEN and CDR2 is SYDVKM in the germline V gene. In nucleotides, the CDR3 is TGTGCCAGCAGAACCACCGGGACAGGACTTAATTCACCCCTCCACTTT. Translation: CASRTTGTGLNSPLHF.

This clonotype was seen many times. The CDR3: CASSGQSDTEAFF. CDR3 DNA: TGTGCCAGCTCGGGACAGTCTGACACTGAAGCTTTCTTT. This chain joins TRBV18 and TRBJ1-1; 7 bases align to TRBD1. V shed 6 bases, J shed 3 bases, and the junction held 4 bases outside the gene matches. The germline CDR1 and CDR2 sequences are KGHSH and LQKENI. This CDR3 spans 13 amino acids.

This clonotype was detected only a few times. V is TRBV7-6 and J is TRBJ1-1; no firm D call. This CDR3 has 15 residues. The V end lost 6 bases, the J end lost 0 bases, and 14 bases lay between the germline ends. Germline V gives CDR1 SGHVS, CDR2 FNYEAQ. Here the CDR3 reads CASSPAAAMNTEAFF. Written as DNA, the CDR3 is TGTGCCAGCAGTCCAGCAGCAGCCATGAACACTGAAGCTTTCTTT. The whole variable domain, filled in from reference TRBV7-6 and TRBJ1-1, reads GAGVSQSPRYKVTKRGQDVALRCDPISGHVSLYWYRQALGQGPEFLTYFNYEAQQDKSGLPNDRFSAERPEGSISTLTIQRTEQRDSAMYRCASSPAAAMNTEAFFGQGTRLTVV.

This clonotype was counted a few times. This sequence joins TRBV27 and TRBJ2-1, with D perhaps TRBD2 (6 bases). This CDR3 region has 15 residues. The V end was cut by 6 bases, the J end by 4 bases, with 16 bases between. Germline assignment: CDR1 MNHEY and CDR2 SMNVEV (reference sequence). The DNA of the CDR3 is TGTGCCAGCAGCGTTCGGCGGGGTCAGTACAATGAGCAGTTCTTC. Residues: CASSVRRGQYNEQFF.

The chain carries TRBV3-1 and TRBJ2-7; 8 bases line up with TRBD1. The CDR3 covers 15 residues. The V gene end was trimmed by 4 bases and the J gene end by 3 bases; junction bases not matched to a gene: 8. Germline lookup yields CDR1 LGHDT and CDR2 YNNKEL (reference sequence). Here the CDR3 DNA reads TGTGCCAGCAGCCGTGGCAGGGGGCTATACTACGAGCAGTACTTC. Translating it yields CASSRGRGLYYEQYF.

In this sample, this clonotype turned up many times. The V call is TRBV6-1, the J call TRBJ2-7, with 11 positions matching TRBD1. The CDR3 contains 15 residues. Per germline, CDR1 MNHNS and CDR2 SASEGT. J gave up 5 bases and V 6 bases, and 9 bases lay outside the gene matches. The CDR3 nucleotides read TGTGCCAGCAGGGGCCCCGGGACAGGGGGGGACGAGCAGTACTTC. Protein: CASRGPGTGGDEQYF.

This chain links TRBV19 with TRBJ1-4; D not certain. This CDR3 is 13 amino acids long. Germline V gene data show CDR1 as LNHDA and CDR2 as SQIVND (reference sequence). The V and J ends lost 7 bases and 10 bases respectively, with 16 bases between them. The CDR3 spells CASTLPSLGKLFF. The CDR3 DNA reads as TGTGCCAGTACCCTGCCCAGCCTGGGAAAACTGTTTTTT.

This clonotype has just a few counts. The genes are TRBV28 and TRBJ2-7; D gene unclear. Germline CDR1 MDHEN, CDR2 SYDVKM. CDR3 length: 14 amino acids. V was clipped by 6 bases and J by 5 bases, with 17 bases between them. CDR3 in DNA: TGTGCCAGCAGCCCGGTGTACACCCCAAACGAGCAGTACTTC. This gives the protein CASSPVYTPNEQYF.

This clonotype was counted only a few times. V is TRBV7-9 and J is TRBJ1-5; D is unresolved. The germline V gene encodes CDR1 SEHNR and CDR2 FQNEAQ (reference sequence). The CDR3 totals 13 residues. Trimming removed 8 bases at V and 5 bases at J, with 13 bases between. For the CDR3, the DNA is TGTGCCAGCGTCCCGGACGGCGATCAGCCCCAGCATTTT. It encodes CASVPDGDQPQHF.

The rearrangement links TRBV5-4 to TRBJ2-1; the match to TRBD2 covers 7 bases. Germline V lookup: CDR1 SGHNT, CDR2 YYREEE (reference sequence). The ends lost 3 bases at V and 6 bases at J; junction bases unmatched: 6. The CDR3 sequence is 14 residues long. The CDR3 bases are TGTGCCAGCAGCTCGGCGGGAGTAAGCAATGAGCAGTTCTTC. Protein product: CASSSAGVSNEQFF.

This chain joins TRBV6-1 and TRBJ2-1, with D perhaps TRBD1 or TRBD2 (5 bases each). CDR3 length: 16 residues. CDR1 MNHNS and CDR2 SASEGT come from the germline V gene. The V end lost 6 bases, the J end lost 9 bases, and 24 bases lay between the germline ends. The CDR3 region has the DNA TGTGCCAGCAGGGAATTGCCGGGACCAAAGGGCATTGAGCAGTTCTTC. It yields the protein CASRELPGPKGIEQFF.

This chain links TRBV5-6 with TRBJ2-1; D gene ambiguous. Germline V gives CDR1 SGHDT, CDR2 YYEEEE. V dropped 0 bases and J dropped 14 bases, with 12 bases sitting between them. This CDR3 comprises 12 residues. The DNA for the CDR3 is TGTGCCAGCAGCTTGGATGACTTCTCGGAGTTCTTC. Translating gives CASSLDDFSEFF.

The CDR3 region has the DNA TGTGCCAGCAGCCTAGAAGGCCCGGTCTACGAGCAGTACTTC. It yields the protein CASSLEGPVYEQYF. J is TRBJ2-7 and V is TRBV7-9; no clear D gene. Germline loops: CDR1 SEHNR, CDR2 FQNEAQ (reference sequence). V was cut by 5 bases and J by 3 bases, with 14 bases left in between. This CDR3 contains 14 residues.

This clonotype was counted ten times or more. The rearrangement links TRBV5-6 to TRBJ2-3; maybe TRBD2 (5 bases). In germline, CDR1 is SGHDT, CDR2 YYEEEE. The CDR3 consists of 16 residues. V was clipped by 5 bases and J by 3 bases, with 19 bases between them. CDR3 loop: CASSLKTRTGTDTQYF. CDR3 DNA: TGTGCCAGCAGTCTAAAGACCCGAACGGGGACAGATACGCAGTATTTT.

This clonotype was counted ten times or more. CDR3 sequence: CASSLASANYEQYF. The CDR3 nucleotides are TGTGCCAGCAGCTTAGCGAGTGCGAACTACGAGCAGTACTTC. This chain joins TRBV7-2 and TRBJ2-7; D gene unclear. Germline V gene lookup returns CDR1 SGHTA and CDR2 FQGNSA. V was pared by 0 bases and J by 3 bases, with 9 bases between. The CDR3 sequence is 14 residues long. Complete variable domain (other parts from reference TRBV7-2 and TRBJ2-7): GAGVSQSPSNKVTEKGKDVELRCDPISGHTALYWYRQSLGQGLEFLIYFQGNSAPDKSGLPSDRFSAERTGGSVSTLTIQRTQQEDSAVYLCASSLASANYEQYFGPGTRLTVT.

The chain joins TRBV18 to TRBJ2-3; 15 bases are a match to TRBD2. V shed 1 base, J shed 4 bases, and the junction held 3 bases outside the gene matches. CDR3 length equals 17 residues. Germline V gives CDR1 KGHSH, CDR2 LQKENI. In DNA form, the CDR3 reads TGTGCCAGCTCACCACAGGGACTAGCGGGAGGAGCAGATACGCAGTATTTT. Amino acids: CASSPQGLAGGADTQYF.

This clonotype came up many times. Here the CDR3 reads CASSLAGARTYEQYF. CDR3 sequence (DNA): TGTGCCAGCAGCCTAGCGGGAGCAAGAACCTACGAGCAGTACTTC. The rearrangement links TRBV28 to TRBJ2-7; 10 bases are shared with TRBD2. Germline trimming cut 6 bases from V and 2 bases from J; bases unmatched to any gene: 7. The CDR3 covers 15 residues. Germline V lookup: CDR1 MDHEN, CDR2 SYDVKM.

There are many counts of this clonotype. The rearrangement joins TRBV7-6 to TRBJ2-5; 11 bases fit TRBD2. There are 18 residues in the CDR3. Germline V gene lookup returns CDR1 SGHVS and CDR2 FNYEAQ. The ends lost 0 bases at V and 4 bases at J; junction bases unmatched: 10. The CDR3 loop is CASSLAPLAGAARETQYF. The CDR3 DNA reads as TGTGCCAGCAGCTTAGCGCCACTAGCGGGAGCAGCACGAGAGACCCAGTACTTC.

This clonotype was observed many times. This chain connects TRBV20-1 to TRBJ2-1; D may be TRBD1 or TRBD2 (5 bases each). The CDR3 is 15 amino acids. Germline V gene data show CDR1 as DFQATT and CDR2 as SNEGSKA (reference sequence). V lost 5 bases and J lost 3, with 17 bases in between. CDR3: CSAPEGLEGYNEQFF. The CDR3 DNA is TGCAGTGCTCCCGAGGGGCTAGAGGGCTACAATGAGCAGTTCTTC.

The CDR3 reads CASSVDPSTDTQYF. The DNA for the CDR3 is TGTGCCAGCAGCGTAGATCCTAGCACAGATACGCAGTATTTT. The gene calls are TRBV9 and TRBJ2-3; no definite D call. V lost 0 bases and J lost 0, with 5 bases in between. Germline V gives CDR1 SGDLS, CDR2 YYNGEE. CDR3 size: 14 residues.

This chain links TRBV15 with TRBJ2-2; the D gene could be TRBD1 or TRBD2 (6 bases each). The CDR3 is 17 residues long. With 1 base removed from V and 0 bases from J, the gap between germline ends came to 12 bases. CDR1 is LNHNV, CDR2 YYDKDF, per germline (reference sequence). Here the CDR3 DNA reads TGTGCCACCAGCAGAGGATGGGGGGCCACGAACACCGGGGAGCTGTTTTTT. This encodes CATSRGWGATNTGELFF.

The chain uses TRBV9 and TRBJ2-7; TRBD2 matches at 7 bases. Germline values: CDR1 SGDLS, CDR2 YYNGEE. J lost 0 bases, V lost 0 bases, and 6 bases had no gene match. There are 16 residues in the CDR3. In DNA form, the CDR3 reads TGTGCCAGCAGCGTAGGGGAGCGGGGTGTCTCCTACGAGCAGTACTTC. Protein sequence: CASSVGERGVSYEQYF.

This clonotype was counted at least ten times. The J gene is TRBJ1-4, the V gene TRBV18; D unresolved. The CDR3 runs to 14 residues. V lost 1 base, J lost 4 bases, and 7 bases lay in between. Germline V gene data show CDR1 as KGHSH and CDR2 as LQKENI. The DNA for the CDR3 is TGTGCCAGCTCACCACAGGGCGGTAATGAAAAACTGTTTTTT. Its translation is CASSPQGGNEKLFF.

This clonotype has a handful of counts. The CDR3, as DNA: TGCAGCGAGGTGGGGATGAACACTGAAGCTTTCTTT. Translation: CSEVGMNTEAFF. The chain has TRBV29-1 and TRBJ1-1, with D uncertain. Looked up from germline, CDR1 is SQVTM and CDR2 is ANQGSEA. This CDR3 is built from 12 residues. With 7 bases removed from V and 0 bases from J, the gap between germline ends came to 9 bases.

This clonotype was observed at least ten times. A read error may account for a junction end that differs from germline. The rearrangement joins TRBV7-7 to TRBJ2-5; TRBD1 or TRBD2 may be the D gene (5 bases each). The CDR3 has 14 amino acids. The germline V gene encodes CDR1 SSHAT and CDR2 FNYEAQ (reference sequence). DNA of the CDR3: TGTGCTAGCAGCTTAGCCGGGACGGAAGAGACCCAGTACTTC. This translates into CASSLAGTEETQYF.

V gene TRBV4-2 combines with J gene TRBJ1-5, with TRBD1 identical over 9 bases. The length of the CDR3 is 16 residues. The ends lost 4 bases at V and 7 bases at J; junction bases unmatched: 11. Germline CDR1 and CDR2: LGHNA and YNFKEQ. The CDR3 nucleotides are TGTGCCAGCAGCCCCGAGCCGGGACAGGGTTTGCAGCCCCAGCATTTT. Its translation: CASSPEPGQGLQPQHF.